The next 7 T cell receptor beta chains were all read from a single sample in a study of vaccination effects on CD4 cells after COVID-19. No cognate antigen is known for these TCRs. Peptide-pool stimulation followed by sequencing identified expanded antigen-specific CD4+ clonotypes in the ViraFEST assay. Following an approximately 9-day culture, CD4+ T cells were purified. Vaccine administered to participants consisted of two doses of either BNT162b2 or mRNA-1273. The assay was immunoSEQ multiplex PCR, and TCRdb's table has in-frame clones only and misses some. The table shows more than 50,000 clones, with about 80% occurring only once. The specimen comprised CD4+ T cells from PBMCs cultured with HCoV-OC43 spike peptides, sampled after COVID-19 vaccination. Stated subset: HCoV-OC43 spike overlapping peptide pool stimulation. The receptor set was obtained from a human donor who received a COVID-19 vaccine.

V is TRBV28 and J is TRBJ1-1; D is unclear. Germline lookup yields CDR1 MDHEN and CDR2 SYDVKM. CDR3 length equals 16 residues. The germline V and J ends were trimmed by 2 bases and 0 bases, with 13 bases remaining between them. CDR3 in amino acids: CASSLPGVHMNTEAFF. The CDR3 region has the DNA TGTGCCAGCAGTTTACCCGGGGTACACATGAACACTGAAGCTTTCTTT.

The CDR3 coding sequence is TGCGCCAGCAACCCTCCGGACAGGTTGAACACTGAAGCTTTCTTT. This gives the protein CASNPPDRLNTEAFF. The chain has TRBV10-2 and TRBJ1-1; TRBD1 agrees at 7 bases. The germline CDR1 and CDR2 sequences are WSHSY and SAAADI. V dropped 7 bases and J dropped 0; count of bases not matched to a gene: 8. The CDR3 extends over 15 amino acids.

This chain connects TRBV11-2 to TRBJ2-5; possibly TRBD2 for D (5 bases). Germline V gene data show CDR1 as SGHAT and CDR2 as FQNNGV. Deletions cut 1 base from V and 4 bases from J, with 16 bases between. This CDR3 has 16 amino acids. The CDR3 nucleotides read TGTGCCAGCAGCTTAGCGACGGGTGCTAGCCCAGAGACCCAGTACTTC. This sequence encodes CASSLATGASPETQYF.

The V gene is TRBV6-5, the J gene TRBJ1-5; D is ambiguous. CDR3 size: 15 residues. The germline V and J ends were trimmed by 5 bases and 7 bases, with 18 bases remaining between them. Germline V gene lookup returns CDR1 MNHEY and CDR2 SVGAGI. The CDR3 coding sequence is TGTGCCAGCAGTATGGGGAGGGTTGGCGACCAGCCCCAGCATTTT. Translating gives CASSMGRVGDQPQHF.

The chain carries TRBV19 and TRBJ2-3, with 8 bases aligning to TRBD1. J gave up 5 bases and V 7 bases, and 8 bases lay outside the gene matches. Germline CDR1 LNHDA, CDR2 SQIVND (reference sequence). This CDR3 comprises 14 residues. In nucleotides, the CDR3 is TGTGCCAGTAACGTGCAGGGGGCTGAAGATACGCAGTATTTT. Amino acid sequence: CASNVQGAEDTQYF.

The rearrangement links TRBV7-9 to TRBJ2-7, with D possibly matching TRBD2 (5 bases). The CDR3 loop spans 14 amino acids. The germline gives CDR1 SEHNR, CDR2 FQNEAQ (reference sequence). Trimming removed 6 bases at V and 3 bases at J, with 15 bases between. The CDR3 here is CASSYRGLYYEQYV. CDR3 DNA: TGTGCCAGCAGTTATCGCGGGCTTTACTACGAGCAGTACGTC.

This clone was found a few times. The CDR3 DNA sequence: TGTGCCAGCAGCCAAGATACGCTAGCGGGGGGGCTCGAGCAGTACGTC. It is translated as CASSQDTLAGGLEQYV. This chain joins TRBV14 and TRBJ2-7, with 12 bases aligning to TRBD2. Trimming removed 0 bases from V and 6 bases from J; junction bases left unmatched: 6. This CDR3 contains 16 residues. Looked up from germline, CDR1 is SGHDN and CDR2 is FVKESK.